This TCR beta chain was retrieved from a study of PD-L1 blockade in urothelial cancer. Study-wide background: Patients commenced intravenous atezolizumab, 1,200 mg every 3 weeks, in about 2014.

Repertoires were generated with immunoSEQ multiplex PCR, while TCRdb's copy carries only in-frame clones and drops some. The sample has about 74,000 clones; 84% are singletons. The CDR3 is 15 residues long. Trimming cost V 4 bases and J 0 bases, with 14 bases left between them. Germline CDR1 and CDR2: SQVTM and ANQGSEA. This clonotype was sampled from a man aged 70-80 years with urothelial cancer. The source was PBMCs, collected around atezolizumab (anti-PD-L1) treatment. The V gene is TRBV29-1, the J gene TRBJ2-3; tentatively, D is TRBD2 (6 bases). The CDR3 coding sequence is TGCAGCGTTGGGGGGGAAGGGGCAAGCACAGATACGCAGTATTTT. It yields the protein CSVGGEGASTDTQYF.